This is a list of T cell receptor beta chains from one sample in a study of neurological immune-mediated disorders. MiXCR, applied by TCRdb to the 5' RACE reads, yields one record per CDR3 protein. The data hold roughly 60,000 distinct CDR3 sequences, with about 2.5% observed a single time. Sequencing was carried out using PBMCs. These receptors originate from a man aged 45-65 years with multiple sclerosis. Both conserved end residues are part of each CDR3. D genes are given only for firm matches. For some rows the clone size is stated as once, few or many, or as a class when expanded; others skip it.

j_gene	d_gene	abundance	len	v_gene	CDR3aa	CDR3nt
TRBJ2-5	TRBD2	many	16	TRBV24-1	CATSEWSSGAQETQYF	TGTGCCACCAGTGAATGGTCTAGCGGGGCACAAGAGACCCAGTACTTC
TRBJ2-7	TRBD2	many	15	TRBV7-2	CASSLVAGEFYEQYF	TGTGCCAGCAGCTTAGTGGCGGGGGAATTTTACGAGCAGTACTTC
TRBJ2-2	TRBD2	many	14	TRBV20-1	CSASRGGEGGELFF	TGCAGTGCTTCCCGGGGGGGAGAGGGCGGGGAGCTGTTTTTT
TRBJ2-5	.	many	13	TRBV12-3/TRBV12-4	CASSQLRGETQYF	TGTGCCAGCAGTCAACTAAGAGGAGAGACCCAGTACTTC
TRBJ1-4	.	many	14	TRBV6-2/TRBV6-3	CASSYETGNEKLFF	TGTGCCAGCAGTTACGAGACGGGTAATGAAAAACTGTTTTTT
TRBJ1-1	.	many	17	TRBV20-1	CSARDPTGGGVNTEAFF	TGCAGTGCTAGAGATCCAACAGGCGGTGGGGTGAACACTGAAGCTTTCTTT
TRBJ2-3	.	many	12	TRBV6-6	CASSNDRAGRYF	TGTGCCAGCAGTAACGATAGGGCAGGGCGGTATTTT
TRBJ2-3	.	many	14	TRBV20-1	CSARVNRGTDTQYF	TGCAGTGCTAGAGTAAACAGGGGCACAGATACGCAGTATTTT
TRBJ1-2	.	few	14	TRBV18	CASSPQGANYGYTF	TGTGCCAGCTCACCACAGGGGGCTAACTATGGCTACACCTTC
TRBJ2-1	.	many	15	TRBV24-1	CATSDLWTSTNEQFF	TGTGCCACCAGTGATTTGTGGACAAGTACAAATGAGCAGTTCTTC
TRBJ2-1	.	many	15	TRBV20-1	CSAPLSAGSGNEQFF	TGCAGTGCCCCCCTCTCGGCCGGATCTGGGAATGAGCAGTTCTTC
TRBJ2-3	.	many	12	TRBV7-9	CASSLGSGTQYF	TGTGCCAGCAGCTTAGGTAGTGGTACGCAGTATTTT
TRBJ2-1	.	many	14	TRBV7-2	CASSSQGGHNEQFF	TGTGCCAGCAGCTCGCAGGGCGGACACAATGAGCAGTTCTTC
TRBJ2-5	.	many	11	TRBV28	CASSWLETQYF	TGTGCCAGCAGTTGGTTGGAGACCCAGTACTTC
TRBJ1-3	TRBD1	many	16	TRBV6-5	CASSYLTGGSGNTIYF	TGTGCCAGCAGTTACCTGACAGGGGGCTCTGGAAACACCATATATTTT
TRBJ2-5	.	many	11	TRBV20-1	CSAKQSETQYF	TGCAGTGCTAAACAATCAGAGACCCAGTACTTC
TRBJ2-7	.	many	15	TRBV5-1	CASSSSAGRPYEQYF	TGCGCCAGCAGCTCTTCGGCAGGGCGACCCTACGAGCAGTACTTC
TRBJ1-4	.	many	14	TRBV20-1	CSAIRRGTDEKLFF	TGCAGTGCTATAAGACGGGGAACGGATGAAAAACTGTTTTTT
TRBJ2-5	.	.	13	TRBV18	CASSRDMQETQYF	TGTGCCAGCTCACGGGACATGCAAGAGACCCAGTACTTC
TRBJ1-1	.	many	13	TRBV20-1	CSASNSMNTEAFF	TGCAGTGCTAGTAACAGCATGAACACTGAAGCTTTCTTT
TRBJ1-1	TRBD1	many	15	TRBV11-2	CASSLLTTGRTEAFF	TGTGCCAGCAGCCTCCTGACGACAGGGCGCACTGAAGCTTTCTTT
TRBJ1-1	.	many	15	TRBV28	CASSPPLGRNTEAFF	TGTGCCAGCAGCCCTCCCTTGGGGCGAAACACTGAAGCTTTCTTT
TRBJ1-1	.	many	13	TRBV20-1	CSARGYGNTEAFF	TGCAGTGCTAGAGGATACGGCAACACTGAAGCTTTCTTT
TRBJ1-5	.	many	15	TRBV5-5	CASSWGDISNQPQHF	TGTGCCAGCAGCTGGGGGGACATTAGCAATCAGCCCCAGCATTTT
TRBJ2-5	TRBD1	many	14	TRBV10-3	CAISTGTVQETQYF	TGTGCCATCAGTACCGGGACAGTTCAAGAGACCCAGTACTTC
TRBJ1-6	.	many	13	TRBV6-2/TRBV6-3	CASKDTHNSPLHF	TGTGCCAGCAAGGACACCCATAATTCACCCCTCCACTTT
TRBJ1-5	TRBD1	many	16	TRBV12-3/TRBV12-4	CASSLHQGAGNQPQHF	TGTGCCAGCAGTCTTCATCAGGGGGCAGGCAATCAGCCCCAGCATTTT
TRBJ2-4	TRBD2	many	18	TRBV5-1	CASSSQNAGGPTKNIQYF	TGCGCCAGCAGCTCCCAGAACGCGGGGGGGCCGACCAAAAACATTCAGTACTTC
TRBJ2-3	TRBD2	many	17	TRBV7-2	CASSPRAGRGFTDTQYF	TGTGCCAGCAGCCCCCGGGCCGGGCGGGGGTTCACAGATACGCAGTATTTT
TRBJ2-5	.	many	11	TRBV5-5	CASSLAETQYF	TGTGCCAGCAGCTTGGCTGAGACCCAGTACTTC
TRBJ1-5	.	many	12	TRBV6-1	CASRGGNQPQHF	TGTGCCAGTCGGGGCGGCAATCAGCCCCAGCATTTT
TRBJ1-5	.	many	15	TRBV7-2	CASSMGPGGNQPQHF	TGTGCCAGCAGCATGGGACCGGGAGGCAATCAGCCCCAGCATTTT
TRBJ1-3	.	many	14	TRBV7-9	CASSFEGGGNTIYF	TGTGCCAGCAGCTTCGAGGGCGGAGGAAACACCATATATTTT
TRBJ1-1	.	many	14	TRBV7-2	CASSPGGDGTEAFF	TGTGCCAGCAGCCCGGGGGGGGACGGCACTGAAGCTTTCTTT
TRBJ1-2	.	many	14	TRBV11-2	CASSRQWSNYGYTF	TGTGCCAGCAGCCGCCAGTGGAGTAACTATGGCTACACCTTC
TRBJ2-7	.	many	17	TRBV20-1	CSARDSGRGNRNYEQYF	TGCAGTGCTAGAGACTCCGGGAGAGGCAATCGAAACTACGAGCAGTACTTC
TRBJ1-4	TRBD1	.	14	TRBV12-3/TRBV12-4	CASSRNRGLEKLFF	TGTGCCAGCAGTAGAAACAGGGGGCTTGAAAAACTGTTTTTT
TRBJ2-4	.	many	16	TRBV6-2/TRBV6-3	CASRGFDRLAKNIQYF	TGTGCCAGCAGAGGATTTGACAGACTAGCCAAAAACATTCAGTACTTC
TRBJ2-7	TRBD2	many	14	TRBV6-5	CASSVTSGGYEQYF	TGTGCCAGCAGCGTCACTAGCGGGGGCTACGAGCAGTACTTC
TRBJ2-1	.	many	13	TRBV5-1	CASSLGDTAGQFF	TGCGCCAGCAGCTTGGGGGATACCGCGGGGCAGTTCTTC
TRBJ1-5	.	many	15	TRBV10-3	CAISEGGASNQPQHF	TGTGCCATCAGTGAGGGGGGGGCGAGCAATCAGCCCCAGCATTTT
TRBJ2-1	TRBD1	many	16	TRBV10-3	CAISEPRQGSYNEQFF	TGTGCCATCAGTGAGCCGAGACAGGGGTCCTACAATGAGCAGTTCTTC
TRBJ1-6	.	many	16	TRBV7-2	CASSLLGGNQNSPLHF	TGTGCCAGCAGCTTATTGGGGGGCAACCAAAATTCACCCCTCCACTTT
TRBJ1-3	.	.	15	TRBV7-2	CASSLDGDWGNTIYF	TGTGCCAGCAGCTTAGACGGTGACTGGGGAAACACCATATATTTT
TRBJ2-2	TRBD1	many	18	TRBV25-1	CASSANPGTGMNTGELFF	TGTGCCAGCAGCGCGAATCCCGGGACAGGGATGAACACCGGGGAGCTGTTTTTT
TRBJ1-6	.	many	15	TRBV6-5	CASSYGRSGNSPLHF	TGTGCCAGCAGTTACGGCCGGTCGGGGAATTCACCCCTCCACTTT
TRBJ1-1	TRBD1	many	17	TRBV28	CASSTSWSGGGNTEAFF	TGTGCCAGCAGTACCTCTTGGTCAGGGGGCGGGAACACTGAAGCTTTCTTT
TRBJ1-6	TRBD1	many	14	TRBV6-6	CASRRQGNNSPLHF	TGTGCCAGCAGAAGACAGGGAAATAATTCACCCCTCCACTTT
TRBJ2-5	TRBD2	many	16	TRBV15	CATSRDPGLAIETQYF	TGTGCCACCAGCAGAGATCCCGGACTAGCGATAGAGACCCAGTACTTC
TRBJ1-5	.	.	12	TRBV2	CASSEDGQPQHF	TGTGCCAGCAGTGAAGACGGTCAGCCCCAGCATTTT
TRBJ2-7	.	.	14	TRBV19	CASSRTGSSYEQYF	TGTGCCAGTAGCCGGACGGGGAGCTCCTACGAGCAGTACTTC
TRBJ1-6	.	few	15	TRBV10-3	CAISGLASRGSPLHF	TGTGCCATCAGTGGCTTGGCTTCTAGAGGTTCACCCCTACACTTT
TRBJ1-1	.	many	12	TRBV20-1	CSAREGVSEAFF	TGCAGTGCTAGAGAAGGAGTCTCTGAAGCTTTCTTT